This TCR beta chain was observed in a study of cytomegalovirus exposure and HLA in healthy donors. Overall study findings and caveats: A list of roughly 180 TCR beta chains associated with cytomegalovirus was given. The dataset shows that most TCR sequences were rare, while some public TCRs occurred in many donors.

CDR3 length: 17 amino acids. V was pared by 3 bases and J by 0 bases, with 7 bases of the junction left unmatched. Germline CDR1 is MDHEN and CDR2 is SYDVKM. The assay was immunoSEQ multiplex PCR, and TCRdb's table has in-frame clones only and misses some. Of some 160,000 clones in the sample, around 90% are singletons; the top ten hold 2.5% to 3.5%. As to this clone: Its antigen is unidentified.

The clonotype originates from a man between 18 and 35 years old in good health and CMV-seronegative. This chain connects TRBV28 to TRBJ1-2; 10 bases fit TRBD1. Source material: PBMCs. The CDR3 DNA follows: TGTGCCAGCAGTTTTAGAGGGACAGGGGTTTCTAACTATGGCTACACCTTC. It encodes CASSFRGTGVSNYGYTF.